This T cell receptor (beta chain) appears in the sequencing data of a study of radiotherapy plus CTLA-4 blockade in lung cancer. Study context: Of the patients, 15% to 20% showed objective responses and roughly 34% attained disease control.

This CDR3 region has 14 residues. In germline, CDR1 is SGHVS, CDR2 FNYEAQ. Trimming stripped 5 bases from V and 1 base from J, with 11 bases between. Method: immunoSEQ multiplex PCR; TCRdb's copy keeps in-frame clones and lacks some. The table includes about 87,000 clones, around 90% detected once. Focal radiation plus CTLA-4 blockade with ipilimumab was administered to patients who had chemo-refractory metastatic non-small-cell lung cancer. This clonotype originated in a human donor with non-small cell lung cancer that progressed on radiotherapy plus ipilimumab. The rearrangement uses TRBV7-6 and TRBJ2-5, with a weak D call TRBD1 (6 bases). Specimen: peripheral blood, collected from a patient treated with radiotherapy plus ipilimumab. The CDR3 DNA reads as TGTGCCAGCAGCCTGGGACACCTCCAAGAGACCCAGTACTTC. It specifies CASSLGHLQETQYF. Variable domain in full (rest from reference TRBV7-6 and TRBJ2-5): GAGVSQSPRYKVTKRGQDVALRCDPISGHVSLYWYRQALGQGPEFLTYFNYEAQQDKSGLPNDRFSAERPEGSISTLTIQRTEQRDSAMYRCASSLGHLQETQYFGPGTRLLVL.